The 8 T cell receptor beta chains below all came from one sample that was sequenced in a study of patients and donors after allogeneic stem cell transplantation. MiXCR, run by TCRdb on the RT-PCR reads, gives a single entry per CDR3 protein. The sample has more than 150,000 distinct CDR3 sequences; 41% are singletons. The material sequenced was blood, either unsorted or a sorted T cell fraction (not recorded which). These receptor sequences come from a human donor who was either an allogeneic HSCT recipient or a stem cell or donor lymphocyte infusion donor (not recorded which). It is not recorded whose cells these are; they may come from a transplant donor.

The V call is TRBV12-3 or TRBV12-4, the J call TRBJ2-5; D perhaps matches TRBD2 (6 bases). V lost 6 bases to trimming and J lost 2 bases, with 13 bases between them. The length of the CDR3 is 14 residues. The chain's CDR3 is CASSRLELQETQYF. The CDR3 DNA is TGTGCCAGCAGCCGACTAGAACTACAAGAGACCCAGTACTTC.

The V call is TRBV5-6, the J call TRBJ2-7; 14 nucleotides align to TRBD2. Losses at the gene ends were 3 bases for V and 6 bases for J; bases not matched to a gene: 2. CDR3 size: 14 residues. CDR1 is SGHDT and CDR2 is YYEEEE in the germline V gene. The CDR3 bases are TGTGCCAGCAGCTCCGGGACTAGCGGGAGCGAGCAGTACTTC. This gives the protein CASSSGTSGSEQYF. Full variable domain (remainder filled in from reference TRBV5-6 and TRBJ2-7): DAGVTQSPTHLIKTRGQQVTLRCSPKSGHDTVSWYQQALGQGPQFIFQYYEEEERQRGNFPDRFSGHQFPNYSSELNVNALLLGDSALYLCASSSGTSGSEQYFGPGTRLTVT.

The V gene is TRBV7-9, the J gene TRBJ2-7; TRBD1 is a possible D gene (6 bases). CDR3 length: 12 amino acids. CDR1 is SEHNR, CDR2 FQNEAQ, per germline (reference sequence). V was shortened by 5 bases and J by 5 bases, with 10 bases between the two germline ends. The CDR3 region has the DNA TGTGCCAGCAGCCAACAGGGACACGAGCAGTACTTC. This encodes CASSQQGHEQYF.

This clonotype has a handful of counts. The chain recombines TRBV27 with TRBJ1-4; D is ambiguous. V was shortened by 3 bases and J by 0 bases, with 14 bases between the two germline ends. CDR1 MNHEY and CDR2 SMNVEV come from the germline V gene (reference sequence). CDR3 length: 17 amino acids. The CDR3 nucleotides read TGTGCCAGCAGTTTTGGCCGCCGGCGAACAACTAATGAAAAACTGTTTTTT. Translated: CASSFGRRRTTNEKLFF. Full variable domain (outside the CDR3, taken from reference TRBV27 and TRBJ1-4): EAQVTQNPRYLITVTGKKLTVTCSQNMNHEYMSWYRQDPGLGLRQIYYSMNVEVTDKGDVPEGYKVSRKEKRNFPLILESPSPNQTSLYFCASSFGRRRTTNEKLFFGSGTQLSVL.

The gene calls are TRBV23-1 and TRBJ1-4, with TRBD1 as a possible D gene (6 bases). TRBV23-1 is labeled an ORF, and its function is uncertain. The CDR3 contains 16 residues. Trimming cost V 2 bases and J 5 bases, with 15 bases left between them. The CDR3 loop is CASSQAGDGENEKLFF. The CDR3 bases are TGCGCCAGCAGTCAAGCAGGGGACGGTGAAAATGAAAAACTGTTTTTT.

This chain uses TRBV29-1 with TRBJ1-1; unclear D gene. In germline, CDR1 is SQVTM, CDR2 ANQGSEA. Trimming stripped 4 bases from V and 0 bases from J, with 15 bases between. The CDR3 length is 15 residues. The CDR3 is CSVVISGNLNTEAFF. CDR3 DNA sequence: TGCAGCGTTGTAATCTCGGGGAATCTGAACACTGAAGCTTTCTTT. Full variable domain (missing parts from reference TRBV29-1 and TRBJ1-1): SAVISQKPSRDICQRGTSLTIQCQVDSQVTMMFWYRQQPGQSLTLIATANQGSEATYESGFVIDKFPISRPNLTFSTLTVSNMSPEDSSIYLCSVVISGNLNTEAFFGQGTRLTVV.

This clonotype was detected a few times. The V and J genes are TRBV7-9 and TRBJ1-1, with unresolved D. The germline V gene has CDR1 SEHNR and CDR2 FQNEAQ (reference sequence). V shed 2 bases and J shed 3 bases, with 4 bases lying between them. The CDR3 runs 12 residues. In nucleotides, the CDR3 is TGTGCCAGCAGCTTAACCCACACTGAAGCTTTCTTT. Its protein product is CASSLTHTEAFF.

This clonotype has a handful of counts. The chain has TRBV29-1 and TRBJ1-2; D uncertain. The V end was cut by 4 bases, the J end by 8 bases, with 11 bases between. CDR3 length: 11 amino acids. Germline CDR1 is SQVTM and CDR2 is ANQGSEA. The CDR3 nucleotides read TGCAGCGTTGCATCGCCGGGGGGCTACACCTTC. Amino acid sequence: CSVASPGGYTF.